The source of this T cell receptor beta chain is a study of CD8 T cells in Susac syndrome. Study results and limitations: The study acknowledged a relatively small number of individuals in its TCR sequencing and HLA analysis.

For this clonotype: What it binds is not known.

Sequencing of TCR beta was carried out in blood CD8+ and CD4+ T cells. Isolation of CD8+ and CD4+ T cells was performed negatively, whereas enrichment of TEMRA cells was done by FACS. This CDR3 has 15 amino acids. Per the germline V gene, CDR1 is SEHNR and CDR2 is FQNEAQ (reference sequence). Trimming cost V 2 bases and J 4 bases, with 12 bases left between them. The RNA, roughly 0.45 to 1 ug, was put through reverse transcription using random hexamers. TCR beta CDR3 was amplified by immunoSEQ multiplex PCR. This amplification extended across 54 Vbeta and 13 Jbeta segments. TCRdb passed the immunoSEQ multiplex PCR reads through MiXCR, listing each CDR3 protein once. Of about 120,000 distinct CDR3 sequences in the sample, roughly 94% were seen once.

The sample consisted of CD4+ T cells from PBMCs. The V gene is TRBV7-9, the J gene TRBJ1-3; possible D gene TRBD1, 5 bases. This clonotype was sampled from a human donor in good health. The CDR3 DNA sequence: TGTGCCAGCAGCTTAAACAGGATTGCCGGAAACACCATATATTTT. This translates into CASSLNRIAGNTIYF.